This TCR beta chain originates from a study of a mutant IDH1 vaccine in newly diagnosed glioma. Study background: Of the patients given treatment, approximately 60% were male and approximately 38% were female, and a mean age of about 44 years was recorded.

Time point described: week 5, during vaccination. Vaccination comprised doses that each held 300 ug of mutant IDH1 20-mer peptide, plus topical imiquimod. Donors had new WHO grade 3 or 4 IDH1-mutant, ATRX-lost astrocytomas. Turning to this clone: Antigen unknown.

Trimming shortened V by 4 bases and J by 13 bases, and 8 bases separated the two germline ends. The CDR3 is 10 amino acids. Germline V CDR1 and CDR2: MGHRA, YSYEKL. Repertoires were generated with immunoSEQ multiplex PCR, while TCRdb's copy carries only in-frame clones and drops some. The repertoire holds 30,000 to 35,000 clones, over 50% seen once, with 8% to 13% in the top ten. Sequences were derived from PBMCs, sampled from a glioma patient whose treatment included an IDH1 peptide vaccine. V gene TRBV4-1 combines with J gene TRBJ2-1; D uncertain. This sequence originates from a woman younger than 30 with glioma. The CDR3 loop is CASSPCPQFF. The CDR3 DNA is TGCGCCAGCAGCCCCTGCCCACAGTTCTTC.